This T cell receptor beta chain derives from a study of post-analysis software for immune sequencing data. Sequencing libraries made from TCR beta cDNA carried unique molecular identifiers. TCRdb reanalysed the PCR reads using MiXCR and keeps one entry per CDR3 protein. Among hundreds of thousands of distinct CDR3 sequences listed, approximately 53% were seen once. The TCR sequence derives from a girl aged 5-17 years with multiple sclerosis. Sequenced material: blood.

The CDR3 region is CASSLVAGVYEQYF. The CDR3 nucleotides read TGTGCCAGCAGTTTAGTGGCAGGGGTCTACGAGCAGTACTTC. This chain connects TRBV27 to TRBJ2-7; possibly TRBD1 for D (6 bases). In germline, CDR1 is MNHEY, CDR2 SMNVEV (reference sequence). This CDR3 has 14 amino acids. Trimming removed 2 bases at V and 3 bases at J, with 11 bases between.